Below are 11 T cell receptor beta chains sequenced from a single sample in a study of blood T cell repertoires in COVID-19. Repertoires were generated with immunoSEQ multiplex PCR, while TCRdb's copy carries only in-frame clones and drops some. This table has about 200,000 clones, 75% to 90% appearing once. Sequenced input: peripheral blood. The source of these receptors is a man aged 40-55 years with acute or convalescent COVID-19.

The rearrangement uses TRBV6-1 and TRBJ2-1; D gene unclear. V lost 5 bases and J 7 bases, leaving 6 bases between the germline ends. Germline V gene lookup returns CDR1 MNHNS and CDR2 SASEGT. The length of the CDR3 is 11 residues. CDR3 region: CASSPRNEQFF. In DNA form, the CDR3 reads TGTGCCAGCAGTCCCAGGAATGAGCAGTTCTTC.

A single count supports this clone. The CDR3 nucleotides read TGTGCCAGCAGGACAGAAACAGCAGATACGCAGTATTTT. It is translated as CASRTETADTQYF. This chain connects TRBV2 to TRBJ2-3; D might be TRBD1 (5 bases). Germline V gene data show CDR1 as SNHLY and CDR2 as FYNNEI. V was cut by 6 bases and J by 4 bases, with 11 bases left in between. The CDR3 is 13 residues long. Drawing the rest from reference TRBV2 and TRBJ2-3, the complete variable domain is EPEVTQTPSHQVTQMGQEVILRCVPISNHLYFYWYRQILGQKVEFLVSFYNNEISEKSEIFDDQFSVERPDGSNFTLKIRSTKLEDSAMYFCASRTETADTQYFGPGTRLTVL.

This clone has more than one count but fewer than ten. Other DNA sequences in the sample encode the same CDR3. The chain carries TRBV19 and TRBJ1-5, with TRBD1 identical over 7 bases. Losses at the gene ends were 3 bases for V and 4 bases for J; bases not matched to a gene: 3. Looked up from germline, CDR1 is LNHDA and CDR2 is SQIVND (reference sequence). The CDR3 consists of 14 residues. The CDR3 nucleotides are TGTGCCAGTAGTATGTCAGGGGGAAATCAGCCCCAGCATTTT. The encoded protein is CASSMSGGNQPQHF.

This clone was counted a few times. The chain joins TRBV18 to TRBJ2-7, with no clear D. The CDR3 runs 15 residues. Trimming left V 1 base short and J 2 bases short, with 12 bases between. Germline V lookup: CDR1 KGHSH, CDR2 LQKENI. The CDR3 DNA reads TGTGCCAGCTCACCACAAGCAGGCGAGACCTACGAGCAGTACTTC. This encodes CASSPQAGETYEQYF.

The chain combines TRBV29-1 with TRBJ2-1; D remains ambiguous. The CDR3 covers 12 residues. V was cut by 3 bases and J by 6 bases, with 9 bases left in between. Germline V gives CDR1 SQVTM, CDR2 ANQGSEA. The CDR3 nucleotides read TGCAGCGTTGACGTGGGCCTCAATGAGCAGTTCTTC. Translated, it gives CSVDVGLNEQFF.

This rearrangement joins TRBV14 to TRBJ2-2; TRBD1 is a possible D gene (6 bases). The CDR3 runs 14 residues. Trimming pared 6 bases from V and 3 bases from J, leaving 11 bases between. Germline lookup yields CDR1 SGHDN and CDR2 FVKESK. DNA for the CDR3: TGTGCCAGCAGACGGACAGCTTACACCGGGGAGCTGTTTTTT. It yields the protein CASRRTAYTGELFF.

This chain connects TRBV18 to TRBJ2-5; D call uncertain. Trimming took 0 bases from V and 2 from J, leaving 7 bases between them. This CDR3 spans 14 amino acids. Germline values: CDR1 KGHSH, CDR2 LQKENI. CDR3 amino acids: CASSPPASQETQYF. DNA of the CDR3: TGTGCCAGCTCACCACCGGCATCTCAAGAGACCCAGTACTTC.

V usage is TRBV3-1 (or the pseudogene TRBV3-2) and J usage is TRBJ2-1, with D maybe TRBD1 (5 bases). V was shortened by 3 bases and J by 7 bases, with 13 bases between the two germline ends. CDR3 size: 14 residues. Germline V gives CDR1 LGHDT, CDR2 YNNKEL (reference sequence). CDR3 sequence reads: CASSQGPSRNEQFF. CDR3 DNA: TGTGCCAGCAGCCAGGGGCCGTCACGGAATGAGCAGTTCTTC.

The chain employs TRBV27 and TRBJ1-2; no firm D call. The CDR3 has 12 residues. Trimming took off 6 bases at V and 3 bases at J, with 8 bases between the two ends. Germline V gene sequence: CDR1 MNHEY, CDR2 SMNVEV (reference sequence). CDR3 nucleotides: TGTGCCAGCAGAGCTCAGGACTATGGCTACACCTTC. It codes for CASRAQDYGYTF.

The V gene is TRBV3-1 (or the pseudogene TRBV3-2), the J gene TRBJ1-2; 7 bases agree with TRBD1. Germline loops: CDR1 LGHDT, CDR2 YNNKEL (reference sequence). This CDR3 is 15 amino acids long. Unmatched junction bases numbered 8, after V lost 4 bases and J lost 3 bases. As DNA, the CDR3 is TGTGCCAGCAGCCTACTACAGGGGCCCCACTATGGCTACACCTTC. Translated, it gives CASSLLQGPHYGYTF.

This clone was seen only once. The chain uses TRBV5-1 and TRBJ1-2; maybe TRBD1 (6 bases). Per the germline V gene, CDR1 is SGHRS and CDR2 is YFSETQ. V lost 0 bases to trimming and J lost 7 bases, with 19 bases between them. This CDR3 region has 16 residues. The CDR3 here is CASSLEVGGRFPGYTF. CDR3 nucleotide sequence: TGCGCCAGCAGCTTGGAAGTCGGGGGGCGATTCCCTGGCTACACCTTC.